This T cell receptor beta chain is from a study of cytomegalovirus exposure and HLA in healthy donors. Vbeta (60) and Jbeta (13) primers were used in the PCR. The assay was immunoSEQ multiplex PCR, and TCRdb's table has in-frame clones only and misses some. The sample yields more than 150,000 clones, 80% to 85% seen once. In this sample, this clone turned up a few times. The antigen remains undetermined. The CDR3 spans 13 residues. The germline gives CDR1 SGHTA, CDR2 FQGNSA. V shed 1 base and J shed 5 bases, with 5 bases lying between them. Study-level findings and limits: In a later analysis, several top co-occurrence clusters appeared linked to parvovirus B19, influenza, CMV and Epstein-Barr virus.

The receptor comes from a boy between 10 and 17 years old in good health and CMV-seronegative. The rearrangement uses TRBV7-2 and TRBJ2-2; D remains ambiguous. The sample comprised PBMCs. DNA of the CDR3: TGTGCCAGCAGCTTAGTCCTTACCGGGGAGCTGTTTTTT. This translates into CASSLVLTGELFF.